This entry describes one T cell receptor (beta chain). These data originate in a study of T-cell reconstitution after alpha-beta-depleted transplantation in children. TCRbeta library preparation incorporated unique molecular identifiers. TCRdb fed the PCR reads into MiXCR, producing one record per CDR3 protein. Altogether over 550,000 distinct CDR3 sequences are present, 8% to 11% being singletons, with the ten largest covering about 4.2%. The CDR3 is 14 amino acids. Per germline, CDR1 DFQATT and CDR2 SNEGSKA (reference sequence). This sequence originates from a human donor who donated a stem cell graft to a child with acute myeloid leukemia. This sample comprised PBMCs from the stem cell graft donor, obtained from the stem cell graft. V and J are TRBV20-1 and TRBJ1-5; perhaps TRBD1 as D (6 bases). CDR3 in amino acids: CSLIGQLSNQPQHF. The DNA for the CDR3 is TGCAGCCTAATCGGACAGCTTAGCAATCAGCCCCAGCATTTT.